This TCR beta chain came from a study of PD-1 blockade in classical Hodgkin lymphoma. General observations from the study: Complete responders' diversity at baseline resembled that of newly diagnosed patients. A significant rise in TCR diversity by C4D1 was seen for CD4+ but not CD8+ cells.

Measured with immunoSEQ multiplex PCR; TCRdb has only the in-frame clones, and not every one. The table has 100,000 to 130,000 clones, roughly nine tenths seen once; the top ten hold nearly 20%. Germline loops: CDR1 SGDLS, CDR2 YYNGEE. After removal of 0 bases from V and 0 bases from J, the junction contained 4 bases not matched to a gene. The CDR3 totals 16 residues. After autologous stem cell transplantation all patients relapsed, and prior brentuximab vedotin exposure differed between cohorts. Patients' outcomes at their best amounted to complete response, partial response or progressive disease. With regard to this clone: Its cognate antigen is unknown.

The gene calls are TRBV9 and TRBJ2-3; 7 positions agree with TRBD1. The input for sequencing was peripheral blood mononuclear cells (PBMCs), taken before the second cycle of nivolumab. The clonotype was recovered from a human donor with classical Hodgkin lymphoma. The CDR3 protein is CASSVEGAKSTDTQYF. As DNA, the CDR3 is TGTGCCAGCAGCGTAGAGGGGGCGAAAAGCACAGATACGCAGTATTTT. Supplemented by reference TRBV9 and TRBJ2-3, the full variable domain reads DSGVTQTPKHLITATGQRVTLRCSPRSGDLSVYWYQQSLDQGLQFLIQYYNGEERAKGNILERFSAQQFPDLHSELNLSSLELGDSALYFCASSVEGAKSTDTQYFGPGTRLTVL.